These 8 T cell receptor beta chains came from one sample sequenced in a study of cytomegalovirus exposure and HLA in healthy donors. The PCR used 60 Vbeta and 13 Jbeta primers. Libraries were prepared by immunoSEQ multiplex PCR; TCRdb keeps only in-frame clonotypes and omits some of them. The sample yields fewer than 150,000 clones, about 74% seen once. Sequenced material: PBMCs. Every receptor here comes from a woman aged 45-59 years in good health and CMV-seronegative.

This clone has a single count. The CDR3 sequence: CASSQGGLAGGLETQYF. CDR3 DNA: TGCGCCAGCAGCCAAGGGGGCCTAGCGGGGGGGTTGGAGACCCAGTACTTC. The J gene is TRBJ2-5, the V gene TRBV5-1; TRBD2 matches 12 bases. Germline CDR1 and CDR2: SGHRS and YFSETQ. The V and J ends lost 4 bases and 5 bases, in that order; junction bases with no gene match: 12. The length of the CDR3 is 17 residues.

This chain joins TRBV2 and TRBJ1-1, with TRBD1 matching over 9 bases. The V gene end was trimmed by 6 bases and the J gene end by 4 bases; junction bases not matched to a gene: 6. The CDR3 is 14 residues long. The germline gives CDR1 SNHLY, CDR2 FYNNEI. The CDR3, as DNA: TGTGCCAGCAGACCACAGGGGGCGGCCACTGAAGCTTTCTTT. Its translation is CASRPQGAATEAFF.

The CDR3 DNA sequence: TGTGCCAGCAGCATCAAACAGGGGGGGCCCCAGCATTTT. Translation: CASSIKQGGPQHF. The chain is built from TRBV7-6 and TRBJ1-5; 8 bases are a match to TRBD1. Germline assignment: CDR1 SGHVS and CDR2 FNYEAQ. This CDR3 is built from 13 residues. V was clipped by 5 bases and J by 9 bases; unmatched bases: 6.

The chain couples TRBV7-8 to TRBJ1-3, with TRBD1 matching over 8 bases. This CDR3 spans 16 amino acids. With 4 bases clipped from V and 0 bases from J, the junction kept 5 bases outside the gene matches. CDR1 is SGHVS, CDR2 FQNEAQ, per germline. The CDR3, as DNA: TGTGCCAGCAGCTGGGGGACAGGTTTCTCTGGAAACACCATATATTTT. Its protein product is CASSWGTGFSGNTIYF.

This sequence joins TRBV6-1 and TRBJ2-1; D unclear. Per germline, CDR1 MNHNS and CDR2 SASEGT. The V gene lost 2 bases and the J gene lost 7 bases, with 6 bases spanning the gap. CDR3 length: 12 amino acids. CDR3 sequence: CASSEYSNEQFF. As DNA, the CDR3 is TGTGCCAGCAGTGAATATAGTAATGAGCAGTTCTTC.

This clone was found a few times. This chain links TRBV4-2 with TRBJ1-2, with 7 nucleotides matching TRBD1. With V trimmed by 4 bases and J by 2 bases, 10 bases remained unmatched. Germline values: CDR1 LGHNA, CDR2 YNFKEQ. The CDR3 spans 16 residues. DNA for the CDR3: TGTGCCAGCAGCCTCGGACAGGCCCCGGACAACTATGGCTACACCTTC. It encodes CASSLGQAPDNYGYTF.

The J gene is TRBJ2-5, the V gene TRBV6-1; maybe TRBD1 (5 bases). Germline loops: CDR1 MNHNS, CDR2 SASEGT. The V end lost 6 bases, the J end lost 2 bases, and 7 bases lay between the germline ends. CDR3 size: 12 residues. The CDR3 here is CASRRQQETQYF. The CDR3 DNA is TGTGCCAGCAGGCGACAGCAAGAGACCCAGTACTTC.

The chain uses TRBV6-6 and TRBJ2-2; possibly TRBD2 for D (5 bases). V was shortened by 2 bases and J by 9 bases, with 10 bases between the two germline ends. The CDR3 totals 13 residues. Germline CDR1 is MNHNY and CDR2 is SVGAGI (reference sequence). The CDR3 nucleotides read TGTGCCAGCAGTTACGAGGGAATCCGGGAGCTGTTTTTT. It is translated as CASSYEGIRELFF.